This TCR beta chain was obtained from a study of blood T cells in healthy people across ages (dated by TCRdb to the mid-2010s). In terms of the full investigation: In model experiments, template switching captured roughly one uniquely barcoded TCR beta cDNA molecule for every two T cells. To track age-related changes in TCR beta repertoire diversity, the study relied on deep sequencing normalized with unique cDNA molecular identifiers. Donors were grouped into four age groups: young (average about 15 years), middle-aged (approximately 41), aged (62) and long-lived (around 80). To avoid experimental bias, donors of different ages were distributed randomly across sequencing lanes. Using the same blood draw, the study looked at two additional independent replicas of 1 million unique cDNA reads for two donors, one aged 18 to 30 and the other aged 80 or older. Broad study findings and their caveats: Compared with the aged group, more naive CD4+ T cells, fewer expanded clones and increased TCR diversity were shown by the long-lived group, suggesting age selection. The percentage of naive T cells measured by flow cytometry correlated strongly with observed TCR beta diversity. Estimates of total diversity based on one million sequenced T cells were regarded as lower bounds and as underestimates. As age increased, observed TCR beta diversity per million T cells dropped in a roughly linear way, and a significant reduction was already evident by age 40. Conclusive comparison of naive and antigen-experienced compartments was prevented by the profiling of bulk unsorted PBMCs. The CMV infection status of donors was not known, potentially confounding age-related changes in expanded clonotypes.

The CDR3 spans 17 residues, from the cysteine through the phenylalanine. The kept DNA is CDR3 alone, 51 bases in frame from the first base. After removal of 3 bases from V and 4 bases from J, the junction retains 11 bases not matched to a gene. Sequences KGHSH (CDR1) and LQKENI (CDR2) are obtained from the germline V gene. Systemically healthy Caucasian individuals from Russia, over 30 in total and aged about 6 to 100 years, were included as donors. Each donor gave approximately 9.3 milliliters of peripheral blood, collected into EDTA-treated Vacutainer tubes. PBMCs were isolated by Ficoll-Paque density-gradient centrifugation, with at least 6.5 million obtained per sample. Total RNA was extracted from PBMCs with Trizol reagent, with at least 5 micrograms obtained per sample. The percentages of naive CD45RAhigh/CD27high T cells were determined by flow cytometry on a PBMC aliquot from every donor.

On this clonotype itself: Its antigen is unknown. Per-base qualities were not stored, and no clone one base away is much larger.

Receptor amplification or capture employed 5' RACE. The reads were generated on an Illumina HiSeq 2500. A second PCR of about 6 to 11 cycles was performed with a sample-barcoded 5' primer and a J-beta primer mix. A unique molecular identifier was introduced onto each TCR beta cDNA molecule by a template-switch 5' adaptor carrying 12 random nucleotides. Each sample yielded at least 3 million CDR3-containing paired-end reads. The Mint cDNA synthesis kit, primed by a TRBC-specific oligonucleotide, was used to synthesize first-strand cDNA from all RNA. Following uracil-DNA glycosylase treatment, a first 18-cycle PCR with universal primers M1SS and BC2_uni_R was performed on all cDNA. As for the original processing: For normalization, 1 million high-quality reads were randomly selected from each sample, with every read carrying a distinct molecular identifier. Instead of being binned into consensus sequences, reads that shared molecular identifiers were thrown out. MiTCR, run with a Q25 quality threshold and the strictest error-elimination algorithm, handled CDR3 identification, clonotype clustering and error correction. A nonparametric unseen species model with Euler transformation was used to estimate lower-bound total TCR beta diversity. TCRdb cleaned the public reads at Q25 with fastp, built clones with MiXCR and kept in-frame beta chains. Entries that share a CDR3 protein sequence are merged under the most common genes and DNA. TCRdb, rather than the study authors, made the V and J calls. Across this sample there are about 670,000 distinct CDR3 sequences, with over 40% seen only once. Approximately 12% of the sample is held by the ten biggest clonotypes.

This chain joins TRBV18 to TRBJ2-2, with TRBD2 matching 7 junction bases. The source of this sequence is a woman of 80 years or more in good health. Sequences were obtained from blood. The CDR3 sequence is CASSPWASGTTTGELFF. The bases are TGTGCCAGCTCACCCTGGGCAAGCGGGACCACCACCGGGGAGCTGTTTTTT.